This TCR beta chain appears in the sequencing data of a study of blood T cell repertoires in COVID-19. Study summary: COVID-19 samples from acute and convalescent phases originated in the United States, Italy and Spain.

The repertoire was sequenced with immunoSEQ multiplex PCR; TCRdb's copy has only in-frame clones and lacks some. Seen here are under 300,000 clones, approximately 84% observed once, and the top ten hold roughly 4%. The sequencing sample was made of peripheral blood. The clonotype originates from a man in his forties or fifties with acute or convalescent COVID-19.

This CDR3 is CASSQLQGYNSPLHF. DNA of the CDR3: TGTGCCAGCAGCCAACTACAGGGCTATAATTCACCCCTCCACTTT. The rearrangement links TRBV7-9 to TRBJ1-6; D might be TRBD1 (6 bases). The CDR3 sequence is 15 residues long. CDR1 and CDR2 from the germline V gene are SEHNR and FQNEAQ (reference sequence). Trimming took off 5 bases at V and 3 bases at J, with 11 bases between the two ends.